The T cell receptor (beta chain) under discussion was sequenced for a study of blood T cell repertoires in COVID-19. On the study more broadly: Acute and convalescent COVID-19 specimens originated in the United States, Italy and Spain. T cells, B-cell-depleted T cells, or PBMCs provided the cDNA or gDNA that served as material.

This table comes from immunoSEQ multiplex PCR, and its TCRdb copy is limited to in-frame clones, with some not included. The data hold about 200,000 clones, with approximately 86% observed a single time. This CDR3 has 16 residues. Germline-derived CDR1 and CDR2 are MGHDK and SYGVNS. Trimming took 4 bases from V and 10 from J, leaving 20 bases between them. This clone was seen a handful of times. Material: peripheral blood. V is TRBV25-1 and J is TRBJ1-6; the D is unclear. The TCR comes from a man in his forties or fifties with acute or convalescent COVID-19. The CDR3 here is CASSAGQTVMGSPLHF. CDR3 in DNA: TGTGCCAGCAGTGCCGGCCAGACGGTAATGGGCTCACCCCTCCACTTT. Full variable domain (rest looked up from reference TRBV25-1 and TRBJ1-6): EADIYQTPRYLVIGTGKKITLECSQTMGHDKMYWYQQDPGMELHLIHYSYGVNSTEKGDLSSESTVSRIRTEHFPLTLESARPSHTSQYLCASSAGQTVMGSPLHFGNGTRLTVT.